What follows describes a single T cell receptor (beta chain). Its binding antigen is unknown. Within one base of it there is no much larger clone, and no base qualities were kept. The immunoSEQ Assay, a bias-controlled multiplex PCR, was used to amplify TCRbeta CDR3 regions from genomic DNA. Per the source publication's procedure: The number of nucleated cells in each sample was estimated by amplification of reference gene primers within the assay. Sequence reads were collapsed and filtered to measure the absolute abundance of every unique TCRbeta CDR3 rearrangement. For each sample, productive Simpson clonality was calculated by taking the square root of Simpson's diversity index across productive rearrangements. TCRdb holds this immuneACCESS table with in-frame rearrangements only. Some clones are missing; in checked studies, unresolved V genes explain under half, and the rest has no known cause. The DNA gave D and trimming, while V, J and clone size come from that table. In this sample the table shows some 190,000 clones, 82% of which occur a single time. The ten largest clones take up 10% of the sample.

The CDR3 sequence holds 13 residues, the cysteine and phenylalanine included. The retained sequence is limited to the CDR3, 39 bases, with the frame set at the first base. V was cut back by 0 bases and J by 4 bases, leaving a gap of 8 bases between them. CDR1 is given as SGHRS and CDR2 as YFSETQ, both from the germline V gene. The data are from a study of blood T cell repertoires in COVID-19 (TCRdb year 2020). About the full investigation: The collaborator samples originated in the United States, Italy and Spain and spanned the acute and convalescent phases of COVID-19. The material from the prospective study consisted of cDNA or gDNA derived from T cells, B-cell-depleted T cells, or PBMCs. The dataset comprised deeply sampled blood TCRbeta repertoires from subjects exposed to, actively infected with, or recovered from COVID-19. A freely available public database, intended as a resource for researchers studying the immune response to SARS-CoV-2, is where the repertoires were released. The samples were drawn from two sources: the first 160 participants of the ongoing ImmuneRACE study, and fewer than 1,500 subjects contributed by 6 global collaborators. The sample metadata nearly always contained a de-identified subject ID, COVID-19 status, age in years and sex. HLA class I and class II types, where available, came from metadata supplied by the sample provider rather than from assay-based typing.

Each collaborating institution followed its own protocols to collect whole blood in K2EDTA tubes. For TCRbeta analysis, collaborators shipped samples as frozen whole blood, isolated PBMCs, or DNA extracted from either of those sample types. What the research found in general, with its limitations: The quantity of clinical and demographic metadata differed by source and by participant and was supplied without curation.

The chain links TRBV5-1 with TRBJ2-7, and TRBD2 may be the D gene, going by 5 matching bases. This sequence was found in a woman aged 80 or over with active or convalescent COVID-19. The material sequenced was peripheral blood. The bases are TGCGCCAGCAGCTTGGTTCCGGGATACGAGCAGTACTTC. It encodes CASSLVPGYEQYF.